The clone carrying this TCR beta chain appeared a few times. What it recognizes is unknown. This sample was included in a study of identical twins. Study results and caveats: Memory repertoires lacked the insertion deficit that abundant cord blood beta clonotypes showed.

One entry per CDR3 protein, called by TCRdb with MiXCR from the 5' RACE reads. The sample holds about 190,000 distinct CDR3 sequences, approximately 16% seen once. Trimming at V came to 3 bases and at J to 7 bases, leaving 12 bases not matched to a gene. The germline gives CDR1 SGHVS, CDR2 FNYEAQ. This CDR3 is built from 16 residues. Another study also made use of these data, one on T cells expressing NK-cell markers.

Sequencing input: CD8+ T cells sorted from blood. V and J are TRBV7-6 and TRBJ2-1, with 7 bases aligning to TRBD2. The TCR was taken from a woman aged 18-29 years in good health. The chain's CDR3 is CASSLSGRELSNEQFF. In DNA form, the CDR3 reads TGTGCCAGCAGCTTGTCTGGGCGGGAGTTATCAAATGAGCAGTTCTTC.